These T cell receptor beta chains were read from a single sample in a study of shared clonotypes between healthy human individuals. Sequenced by immunoSEQ multiplex PCR; TCRdb stores in-frame clones only, minus some. The table lists approximately 2.4 million clones, under 97% of them singletons. The sequenced sample was naive CD4+ T cells sorted from blood. Source of these receptors: a man between 18 and 29 years old in good health. Both conserved end residues are part of each CDR3. D genes are given only for firm matches. Clone size is given for some rows only: seen once, a few or many times, or a class if the clone is expanded.

D	V	size	length	J	CDR3	DNA
-	TRBV7-9	-	15	TRBJ2-1	CASSYRGGSWNEQFF	TGTGCCAGCAGCTATCGCGGGGGCAGTTGGAATGAGCAGTTCTTC
-	TRBV2	-	15	TRBJ2-1	CASSEGQGGYNEQFF	TGTGCCAGCAGTGAAGGGCAGGGAGGTTACAATGAGCAGTTCTTC
TRBD2	TRBV4-3	-	14	TRBJ2-7	CARPGLAFSYEQYF	TGCGCCAGACCAGGACTAGCGTTTTCCTACGAGCAGTACTTC
TRBD1	TRBV5-1	-	15	TRBJ2-3	CASSNRDRGTDTQYF	TGCGCCAGCAGCAACCGGGACAGGGGAACAGATACGCAGTATTTT
TRBD1	TRBV28	-	17	TRBJ2-7	CASSLRSGTGVNYEQYF	TGTGCCAGCAGTTTGCGCTCCGGGACAGGGGTTAACTACGAGCAGTACTTC
-	TRBV10-1	-	16	TRBJ2-3	CASSDAKTARTDTQYF	TGCGCCAGCAGTGACGCGAAGACAGCCCGCACAGATACGCAGTATTTT
-	TRBV2	-	13	TRBJ2-3	CATASQGIDTQYF	TGTGCCACCGCCAGTCAAGGGATAGATACGCAGTATTTT
-	TRBV7-2	once	13	TRBJ2-5	CASSRARAETQYF	TGTGCCAGCAGTAGGGCCAGGGCAGAGACCCAGTACTTC
-	TRBV28	-	17	TRBJ1-5	CASNELAGVTSNQPQHF	TGTGCCAGCAACGAACTGGCAGGGGTGACCAGCAATCAGCCCCAGCATTTT
-	TRBV18	-	20	TRBJ2-4	CASSPLLSDSTPLAKNIQYF	TGTGCCAGCTCACCACTCTTATCCGATTCAACACCCCTAGCCAAAAACATTCAGTACTTC
TRBD2	TRBV5-1	-	19	TRBJ2-3	CASRARGTSGSFRPDTQYF	TGCGCCAGCAGGGCGCGGGGGACTAGCGGGAGTTTTAGGCCAGATACGCAGTATTTT
-	TRBV6-1	-	14	TRBJ2-2	CASRGGFNTGELFF	TGTGCCAGCAGAGGAGGGTTTAACACCGGGGAGCTGTTTTTT
-	TRBV6-6	-	13	TRBJ1-2	CASSPDGAYGYTF	TGTGCCAGCAGTCCGGATGGGGCCTATGGCTACACCTTC
-	TRBV7-2	once	18	TRBJ2-1	CASSLARGRDYHEDEQFF	TGTGCCAGCAGCTTAGCAAGGGGCCGCGACTACCATGAGGATGAGCAGTTCTTC
TRBD2	TRBV5-4	-	15	TRBJ2-1	CASRLAGGPDNEQFF	TGTGCCAGCAGGCTAGCGGGAGGGCCTGACAATGAGCAGTTCTTC
-	TRBV5-4	-	12	TRBJ2-1	CASSLIGVEQFF	TGTGCCAGCAGCTTGATCGGAGTTGAGCAGTTCTTC
-	TRBV6-6	-	15	TRBJ1-1	CASSLRDLMNTEAFF	TGTGCCAGCAGCCTCAGAGACCTCATGAACACTGAAGCTTTCTTT
-	TRBV19	-	14	TRBJ2-4	CASTQRPGSNIQYF	TGTGCCAGTACCCAGAGACCCGGTTCAAACATTCAGTACTTC
-	TRBV18	-	14	TRBJ2-1	CASQEGAPYNEQFF	TGTGCCAGCCAGGAGGGGGCTCCTTACAATGAGCAGTTCTTC
TRBD1	TRBV7-9	-	15	TRBJ1-2	CASSLAPGTGVEYTF	TGTGCCAGCAGCTTAGCGCCTGGGACAGGGGTGGAGTACACCTTC
TRBD1	TRBV4-1	-	14	TRBJ1-5	CASSQTGGNQPQHF	TGCGCCAGCAGCCAGACAGGGGGCAATCAGCCCCAGCATTTT
-	TRBV5-1	-	13	TRBJ1-2	CASSLAGSYGYTF	TGCGCCAGCAGCTTGGCAGGTAGCTATGGCTACACCTTC
-	TRBV11-2	-	13	TRBJ2-7	CASSRRLAYEQYF	TGTGCCAGCAGCCGCCGACTAGCCTACGAGCAGTACTTC
-	TRBV28	-	16	TRBJ1-3	CASSFVPGSLGNTIYF	TGTGCCAGCAGTTTCGTCCCGGGGTCGTTGGGAAACACCATATATTTT
-	TRBV7-9	-	17	TRBJ2-2	CASSIATGNANTGELFF	TGTGCCAGCAGCATAGCCACAGGGAATGCGAACACCGGGGAGCTGTTTTTT
TRBD1	TRBV18	-	13	TRBJ2-7	CASSYGQGGEQYF	TGTGCCAGCTCATATGGACAGGGGGGCGAGCAGTACTTC
-	TRBV6-1	-	12	TRBJ2-3	CATNVRTDTQYF	TGTGCCACCAACGTTAGAACAGATACGCAGTATTTT
TRBD1	TRBV5-1	-	14	TRBJ2-1	CASSLGQGDNEQFF	TGCGCCAGCAGCTTGGGACAGGGGGACAATGAGCAGTTCTTC
-	TRBV6-5	-	15	TRBJ1-4	CASSLLTGINEKLFF	TGTGCCAGCAGCCTATTAACAGGGATAAATGAAAAACTGTTTTTT
TRBD2	TRBV30	-	16	TRBJ2-3	CAWSTTLSGSKDTQYF	TGTGCCTGGAGCACTACTTTAAGCGGGAGTAAAGATACGCAGTATTTT
-	TRBV5-1	-	15	TRBJ2-7	CASSLATKGGYEQYF	TGCGCCAGCAGCTTGGCTACAAAGGGCGGCTACGAGCAGTACTTC
-	TRBV11-3	once	15	TRBJ2-5	CASSQGGGGIETQYF	TGTGCCAGCAGCCAAGGGGGCGGGGGCATAGAGACCCAGTACTTC
-	TRBV7-9	few	14	TRBJ2-4	CASSFSGLQNIQYF	TGTGCCAGCAGCTTCTCGGGGTTGCAAAACATTCAGTACTTC
-	TRBV10-3	-	12	TRBJ2-7	CATQGGLYEQYF	TGTGCCACGCAGGGGGGCCTCTACGAGCAGTACTTC
-	TRBV4-1	-	16	TRBJ1-3	CASSQEVTRSGNTIYF	TGCGCCAGCAGCCAAGAGGTGACAAGGAGTGGAAACACCATATATTTT
-	TRBV7-2	-	14	TRBJ1-1	CASSLLQGNTEAFF	TGTGCCAGCAGCTTGTTACAGGGGAACACTGAAGCTTTCTTT
TRBD1	TRBV25-1	-	17	TRBJ2-2	CASSESLGTGGIGELFF	TGTGCCAGCAGTGAATCTTTGGGGACAGGGGGGATCGGGGAGCTGTTTTTT
TRBD2	TRBV6-6	-	13	TRBJ2-1	CASSLRAGTEQFF	TGTGCCAGCAGCCTCAGAGCGGGGACTGAGCAGTTCTTC
-	TRBV5-6	few	13	TRBJ2-7	CASSPPEGYEQYF	TGTGCCAGCAGCCCCCCGGAGGGCTACGAGCAGTACTTC